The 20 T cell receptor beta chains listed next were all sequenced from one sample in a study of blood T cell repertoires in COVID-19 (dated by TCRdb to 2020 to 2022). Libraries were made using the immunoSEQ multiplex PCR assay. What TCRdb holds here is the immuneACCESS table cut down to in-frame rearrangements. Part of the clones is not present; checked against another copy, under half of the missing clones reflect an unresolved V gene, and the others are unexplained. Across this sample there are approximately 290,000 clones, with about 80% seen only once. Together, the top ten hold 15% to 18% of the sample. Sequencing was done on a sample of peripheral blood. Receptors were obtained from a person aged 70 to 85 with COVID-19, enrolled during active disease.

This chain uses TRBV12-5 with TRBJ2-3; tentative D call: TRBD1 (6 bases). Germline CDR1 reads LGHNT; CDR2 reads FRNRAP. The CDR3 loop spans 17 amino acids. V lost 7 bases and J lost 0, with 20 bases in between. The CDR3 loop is CASARVTGTLSTDTQYF. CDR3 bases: TGTGCTAGTGCAAGAGTTACCGGGACACTGAGCACAGATACGCAGTATTTT. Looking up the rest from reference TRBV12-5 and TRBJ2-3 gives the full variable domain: DARVTQTPRHKVTEMGQEVTMRCQPILGHNTVFWYRQTMMQGLELLAYFRNRAPLDDSGMPKDRFSAEMPDATLATLKIQPSEPRDSAVYFCASARVTGTLSTDTQYFGPGTRLTVL.

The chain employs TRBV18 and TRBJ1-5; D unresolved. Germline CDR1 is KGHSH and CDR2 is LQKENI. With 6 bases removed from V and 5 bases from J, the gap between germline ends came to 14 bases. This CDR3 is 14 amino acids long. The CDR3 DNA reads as TGTGCCAGCTCGCCTTCAGGCCTGTATCAGCCCCAGCATTTT. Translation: CASSPSGLYQPQHF.

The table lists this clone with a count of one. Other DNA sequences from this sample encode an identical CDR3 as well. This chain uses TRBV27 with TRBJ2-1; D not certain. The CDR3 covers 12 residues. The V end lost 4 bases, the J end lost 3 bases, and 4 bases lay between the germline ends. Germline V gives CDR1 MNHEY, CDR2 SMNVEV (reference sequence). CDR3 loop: CASSSNYNEQFF. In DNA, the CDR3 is TGTGCCAGCAGTTCCAACTACAATGAGCAGTTCTTC.

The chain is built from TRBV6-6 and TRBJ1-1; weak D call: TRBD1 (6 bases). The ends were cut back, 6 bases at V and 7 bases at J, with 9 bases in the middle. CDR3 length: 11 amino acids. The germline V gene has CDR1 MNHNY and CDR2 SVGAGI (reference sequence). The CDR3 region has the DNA TGTGCCAGCAGAACGGACAGTGAAGCTTTCTTT. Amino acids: CASRTDSEAFF.

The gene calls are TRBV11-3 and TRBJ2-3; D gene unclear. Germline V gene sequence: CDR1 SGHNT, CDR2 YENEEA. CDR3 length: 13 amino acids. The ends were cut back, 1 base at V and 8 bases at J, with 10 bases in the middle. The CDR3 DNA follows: TGTGCCAGCAGCTTAGGAACCCAGTCTACGCAGTATTTT. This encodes CASSLGTQSTQYF. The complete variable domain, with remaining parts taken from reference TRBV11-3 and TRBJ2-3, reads EAGVVQSPRYKIIEKKQPVAFWCNPISGHNTLYWYLQNLGQGPELLIRYENEEAVDDSQLPKDRFSAERLKGVDSTLKIQPAELGDSAVYLCASSLGTQSTQYFGPGTRLTVL.

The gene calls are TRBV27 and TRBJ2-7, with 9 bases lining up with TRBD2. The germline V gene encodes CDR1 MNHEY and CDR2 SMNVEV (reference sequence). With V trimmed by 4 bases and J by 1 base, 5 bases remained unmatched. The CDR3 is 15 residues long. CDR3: CASSSPTSGSYEQYF. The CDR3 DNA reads TGTGCCAGCAGTTCCCCGACTAGCGGATCCTACGAGCAGTACTTC.

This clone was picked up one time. The CDR3 here is CASSTRQGLNTEAFF. CDR3 sequence (DNA): TGTGCCAGCAGCACTCGACAGGGATTGAACACTGAAGCTTTCTTT. The chain joins TRBV5-6 to TRBJ1-1; 7 nucleotides match TRBD1. V was clipped by 4 bases and J by 0 bases; unmatched bases: 6. This CDR3 has 15 residues. Germline V gene data show CDR1 as SGHDT and CDR2 as YYEEEE.

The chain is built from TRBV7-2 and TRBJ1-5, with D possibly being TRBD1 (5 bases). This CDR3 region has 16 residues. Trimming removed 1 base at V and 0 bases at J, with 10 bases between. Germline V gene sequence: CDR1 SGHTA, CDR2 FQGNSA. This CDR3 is CASSLEQAFSNQPQHF. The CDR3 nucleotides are TGTGCCAGCAGCTTAGAACAGGCATTTAGCAATCAGCCCCAGCATTTT.

The chain's CDR3 is CATSIGGQGGEKLFF. CDR3 nucleotides: TGTGCCACCAGCATCGGGGGACAGGGAGGTGAAAAACTGTTTTTT. The chain carries TRBV15 and TRBJ1-4, with 9 bases lining up with TRBD1. CDR3 size: 15 residues. The trim removed 4 bases at V and 7 bases at J, leaving 7 bases unmatched. Germline V lookup: CDR1 LNHNV, CDR2 YYDKDF (reference sequence).

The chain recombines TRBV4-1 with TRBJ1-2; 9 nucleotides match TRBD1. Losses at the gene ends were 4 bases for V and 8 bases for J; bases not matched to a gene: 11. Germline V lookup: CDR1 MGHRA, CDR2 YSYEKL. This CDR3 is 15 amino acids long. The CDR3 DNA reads TGCGCCAGCAGCCCTGCGGGACAGGGATCGACCGGCTACACCTTC. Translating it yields CASSPAGQGSTGYTF.

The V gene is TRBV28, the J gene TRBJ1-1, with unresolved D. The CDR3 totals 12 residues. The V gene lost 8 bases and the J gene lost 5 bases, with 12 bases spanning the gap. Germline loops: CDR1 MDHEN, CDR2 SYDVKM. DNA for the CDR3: TGTGCCAGCGTTATCCCGGGGACTGAAGCTTTCTTT. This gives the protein CASVIPGTEAFF.

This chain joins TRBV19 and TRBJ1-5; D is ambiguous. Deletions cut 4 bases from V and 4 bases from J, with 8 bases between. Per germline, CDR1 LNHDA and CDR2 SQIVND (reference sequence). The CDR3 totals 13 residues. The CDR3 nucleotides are TGTGCCAGTAGTAGACTGCTTAATCAGCCCCAGCATTTT. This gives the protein CASSRLLNQPQHF.

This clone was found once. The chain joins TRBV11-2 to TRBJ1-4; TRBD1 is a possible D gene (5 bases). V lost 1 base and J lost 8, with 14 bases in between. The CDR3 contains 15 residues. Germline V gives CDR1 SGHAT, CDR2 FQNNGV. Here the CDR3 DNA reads TGTGCCAGCAGCTTAGTTTACGGGGCGGGGGAAAAACTGTTTTTT. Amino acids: CASSLVYGAGEKLFF.

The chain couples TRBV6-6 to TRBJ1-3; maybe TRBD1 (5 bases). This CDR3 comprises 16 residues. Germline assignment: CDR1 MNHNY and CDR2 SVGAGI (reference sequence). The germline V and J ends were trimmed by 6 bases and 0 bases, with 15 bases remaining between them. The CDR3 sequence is CASRPSNQGSGNTIYF. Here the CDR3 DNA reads TGTGCCAGCAGACCTTCAAACCAGGGCTCTGGAAACACCATATATTTT.

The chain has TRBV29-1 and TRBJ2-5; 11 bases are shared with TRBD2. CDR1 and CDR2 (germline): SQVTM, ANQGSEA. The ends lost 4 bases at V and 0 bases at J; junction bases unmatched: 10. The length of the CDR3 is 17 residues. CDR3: CSVVTLRLAGYQETQYF. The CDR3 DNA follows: TGCAGCGTTGTAACCCTTCGACTAGCGGGGTACCAAGAGACCCAGTACTTC. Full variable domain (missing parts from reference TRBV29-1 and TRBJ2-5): SAVISQKPSRDICQRGTSLTIQCQVDSQVTMMFWYRQQPGQSLTLIATANQGSEATYESGFVIDKFPISRPNLTFSTLTVSNMSPEDSSIYLCSVVTLRLAGYQETQYFGPGTRLLVL.

The CDR3 loop reads CASSWGQGTGELFF. CDR3 coding DNA: TGTGCCAGTAGTTGGGGACAGGGGACCGGGGAGCTGTTTTTT. V and J are TRBV19 and TRBJ2-2; 10 bases line up with TRBD1. The CDR3 extends over 14 amino acids. J was trimmed by 5 bases and V by 5 bases; bases with no gene match: 2. CDR1 LNHDA and CDR2 SQIVND come from the germline V gene (reference sequence).

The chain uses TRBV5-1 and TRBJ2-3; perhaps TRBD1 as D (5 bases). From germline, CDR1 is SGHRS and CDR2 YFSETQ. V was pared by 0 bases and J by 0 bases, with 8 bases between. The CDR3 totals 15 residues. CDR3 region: CASSLDRPSTDTQYF. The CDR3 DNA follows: TGCGCCAGCAGCTTGGACAGGCCAAGCACAGATACGCAGTATTTT.

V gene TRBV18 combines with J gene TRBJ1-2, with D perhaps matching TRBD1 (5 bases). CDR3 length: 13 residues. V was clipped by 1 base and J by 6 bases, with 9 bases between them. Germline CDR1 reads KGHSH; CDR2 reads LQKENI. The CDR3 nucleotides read TGTGCCAGCTCACCACAGGGGTTCAATGGCTACACCTTC. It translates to CASSPQGFNGYTF.

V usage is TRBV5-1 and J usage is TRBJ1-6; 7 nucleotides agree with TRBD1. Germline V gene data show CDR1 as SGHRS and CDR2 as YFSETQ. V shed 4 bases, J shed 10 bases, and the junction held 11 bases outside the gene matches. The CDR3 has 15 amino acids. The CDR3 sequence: CASSLTRAGGSPLHF. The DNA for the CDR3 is TGCGCCAGCAGCCTCACCCGGGCAGGGGGATCACCCCTCCACTTT.

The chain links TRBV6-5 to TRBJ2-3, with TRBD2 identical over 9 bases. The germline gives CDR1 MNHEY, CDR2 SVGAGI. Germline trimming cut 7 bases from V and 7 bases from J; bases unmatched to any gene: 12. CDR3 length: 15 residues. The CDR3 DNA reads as TGTGCCAGCACCGGGGGTAGCGGGGGATCCCATACGCAGTATTTT. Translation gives CASTGGSGGSHTQYF.